This passage covers 16 T cell receptor beta chains from one sample sequenced in a study of identical twins. TCRdb redid the calling of the 5' RACE reads with MiXCR, one entry per CDR3 protein. Of roughly 290,000 distinct CDR3 sequences in the sample, approximately 8% were seen once. These data also featured in a second study, about yellow fever vaccine responses in identical twins.

What was sequenced was memory (CD45RO+) T cells sorted from blood. The receptors derive from a woman aged 18-35 years in good health.

This clonotype was counted ten times or more. The J gene is TRBJ1-6, the V gene TRBV6-1, with D unresolved. Trimming stripped 6 bases from V and 10 bases from J, with 16 bases between. CDR1 is MNHNS and CDR2 is SASEGT in the germline V gene. The CDR3 sequence is 14 residues long. CDR3 in amino acids: CASSRTGLQSPLHF. Here the CDR3 DNA reads TGTGCCAGCAGCCGGACGGGTCTTCAGTCACCCCTCCACTTT.

In this sample, this clonotype turned up many times. CDR3 sequence: CASSGTGASNQPQHF. In DNA form, the CDR3 reads TGTGCCAGCAGCGGGACAGGGGCGTCCAATCAGCCCCAGCATTTT. The genes are TRBV7-9 and TRBJ1-5, with TRBD1 matching over 10 bases. The CDR3 loop spans 15 amino acids. Losses at the gene ends were 5 bases for V and 3 bases for J; bases not matched to a gene: 4. Germline CDR1 is SEHNR and CDR2 is FQNEAQ (reference sequence).

The chain carries TRBV24-1 and TRBJ1-2; 8 bases map to TRBD1. Germline values: CDR1 KGHDR, CDR2 SFDVKD. The V segment lost 0 bases and the J segment 6 bases; nucleotides outside the gene matches: 5. The CDR3 spans 15 residues. The CDR3 region is CATSDLTGGSHGYTF. Written as DNA, the CDR3 is TGTGCCACCAGTGATTTGACAGGGGGATCGCATGGCTACACCTTC.

This clonotype was counted many times. The V call is TRBV20-1, the J call TRBJ1-2; 10 positions agree with TRBD1. CDR1 is DFQATT and CDR2 is SNEGSKA in the germline V gene (reference sequence). This CDR3 has 15 amino acids. After removal of 6 bases from V and 8 bases from J, the junction contained 15 bases not matched to a gene. DNA for the CDR3: TGCAGTGCAACGACCGGGACAGGGGTTCCAGTCGGCTACACCTTC. This sequence encodes CSATTGTGVPVGYTF.

The CDR3 DNA sequence: TGCAGTGAGAACAGGAGACCGAACACTGAAGCTTTCTTT. Its translation is CSENRRPNTEAFF. This chain joins TRBV20-1 and TRBJ1-1; maybe TRBD1 (5 bases). V was trimmed by 7 bases and J by 1 base, leaving 13 bases between them. Germline values: CDR1 DFQATT, CDR2 SNEGSKA (reference sequence). CDR3 length: 13 amino acids.

The sample holds many counts of this clonotype. V and J are TRBV21-1 and TRBJ2-7; the D call TRBD2 from the table was never checked on the DNA. TRBV21-1 has pseudogene status. The CDR3 is 15 residues long. CDR3: CASSIPGLSSYEQYV. Written as DNA, the CDR3 is TGTGCCAGCAGCATTCCGGGCCTCAGCTCCTACGAGCAGTACGTC.

This clonotype came up many times. The gene calls are TRBV24-1 and TRBJ2-6; 7 bases match TRBD2. V lost 4 bases, J lost 0 bases, and 8 bases stayed unmatched. CDR1 and CDR2 from the germline V gene are KGHDR and SFDVKD. The CDR3 extends over 18 amino acids. This chain's CDR3 is CATSESGLGSSGANVLTF. The CDR3 DNA sequence: TGTGCCACCAGTGAGTCCGGACTAGGTTCCTCTGGGGCCAACGTCCTGACTTTC.

The V call is TRBV6-5, the J call TRBJ1-1; D is ambiguous. The CDR3 has 14 amino acids. Trimming took off 4 bases at V and 5 bases at J, with 14 bases between the two ends. CDR1 MNHEY and CDR2 SVGAGI come from the germline V gene. The CDR3 spells CASSSPLTGTEAFF. CDR3 DNA sequence: TGTGCCAGCAGTTCCCCCTTGACGGGGACTGAAGCTTTCTTT.

This clonotype has ten or more counts. The genes are TRBV4-1 and TRBJ2-3; TRBD2 matches 9 bases. The CDR3 contains 17 residues. V lost 4 bases to trimming and J lost 4 bases; unmatched junction nucleotides: 12. Germline V gives CDR1 MGHRA, CDR2 YSYEKL. The chain's CDR3 is CASSRTLSSGMPDTQYF. CDR3 DNA sequence: TGCGCCAGCAGCCGAACTTTGTCTAGCGGGATGCCAGATACGCAGTATTTT.

This clonotype was detected only a few times. The chain recombines TRBV15 with TRBJ2-1, with 10 bases lining up with TRBD2. The CDR3 is made up of 15 amino acids. The ends lost 1 base at V and 9 bases at J; junction bases unmatched: 6. The germline V gene encodes CDR1 LNHNV and CDR2 YYDKDF (reference sequence). The CDR3 sequence: CATSRVTSGSGEQFF. CDR3 DNA sequence: TGTGCCACCAGCAGAGTGACTAGCGGGTCAGGTGAGCAGTTCTTC.

This clonotype appeared a few times. The chain recombines TRBV5-5 with TRBJ1-1, with D maybe TRBD1 (6 bases). The CDR3 extends over 15 amino acids. The germline V gene encodes CDR1 SGHKS and CDR2 YYEKEE (reference sequence). V was shortened by 1 base and J by 4 bases, with 14 bases between the two germline ends. The CDR3 here is CASSLLGTRGTEAFF. CDR3 bases: TGTGCCAGCAGCTTGCTTGGGACCAGGGGCACTGAAGCTTTCTTT.

This clonotype came up many times. The chain combines TRBV28 with TRBJ2-7; 11 nucleotides align to TRBD2. The CDR3 contains 17 residues. Germline V gene lookup returns CDR1 MDHEN and CDR2 SYDVKM. J lost 2 bases, V lost 1 base, and 7 bases had no gene match. CDR3 region: CASSLSGLAGGTYEQYV. The CDR3 nucleotides are TGTGCCAGCAGTTTATCCGGGCTAGCGGGGGGTACCTACGAGCAGTACGTC.

This clonotype has a handful of counts. The chain is built from TRBV18 and TRBJ2-7; D is unclear. CDR3 length: 13 residues. The germline V gene encodes CDR1 KGHSH and CDR2 LQKENI. V was pared by 2 bases and J by 0 bases, with 5 bases between. In DNA, the CDR3 is TGTGCCAGCTCACCAGCAGTCTCCTACGAGCAGTACTTC. Translation: CASSPAVSYEQYF.

This clonotype was counted between two and nine times. The gene calls are TRBV4-1 and TRBJ2-5; D possibly corresponds to TRBD2 (6 bases). The V end lost 0 bases, the J end lost 2 bases, and 13 bases lay between the germline ends. Germline V gives CDR1 MGHRA, CDR2 YSYEKL. The CDR3 has 16 amino acids. The CDR3 is CASSQDYRGLQETQYF. CDR3 DNA sequence: TGCGCCAGCAGCCAAGATTACCGGGGACTGCAAGAGACCCAGTACTTC.

This clonotype came up a few times. This rearrangement joins TRBV7-9 to TRBJ1-5; tentative D call: TRBD1 (6 bases). CDR1 is SEHNR, CDR2 FQNEAQ, per germline (reference sequence). V shed 0 bases and J shed 7 bases, with 10 bases lying between them. This CDR3 has 14 residues. CDR3 protein: CASSLAGGGQPQHF. The CDR3 DNA sequence: TGTGCCAGCAGCTTAGCTGGGGGCGGACAGCCCCAGCATTTT.

The rearrangement uses TRBV20-1 and TRBJ1-2; 8 bases match TRBD1. The CDR3 has 15 residues. CDR1 is DFQATT and CDR2 is SNEGSKA in the germline V gene (reference sequence). With V trimmed by 5 bases and J by 3 bases, 11 bases remained unmatched. CDR3 nucleotide sequence: TGCAGTGCTCAAGGATCACAGGGGGTAGACTATGGCTACACCTTC. It translates to CSAQGSQGVDYGYTF.